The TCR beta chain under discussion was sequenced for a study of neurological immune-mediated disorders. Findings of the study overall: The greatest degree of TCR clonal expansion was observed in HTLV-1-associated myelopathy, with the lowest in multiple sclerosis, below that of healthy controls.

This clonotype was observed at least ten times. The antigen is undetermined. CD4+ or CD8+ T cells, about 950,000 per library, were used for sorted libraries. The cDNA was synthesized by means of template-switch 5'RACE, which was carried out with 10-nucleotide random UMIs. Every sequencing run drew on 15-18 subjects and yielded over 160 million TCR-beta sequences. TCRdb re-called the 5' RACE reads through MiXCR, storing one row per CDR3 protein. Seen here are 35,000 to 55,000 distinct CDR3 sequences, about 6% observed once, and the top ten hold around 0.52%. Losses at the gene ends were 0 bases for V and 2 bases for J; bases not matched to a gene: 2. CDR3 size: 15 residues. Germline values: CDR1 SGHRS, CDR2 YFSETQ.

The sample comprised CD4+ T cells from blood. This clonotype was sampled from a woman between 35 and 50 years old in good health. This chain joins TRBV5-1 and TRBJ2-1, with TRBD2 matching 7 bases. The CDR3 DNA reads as TGCGCCAGCAGCTTGGCTAGCGGCCCCTACAATGAGCAGTTCTTC. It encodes CASSLASGPYNEQFF.